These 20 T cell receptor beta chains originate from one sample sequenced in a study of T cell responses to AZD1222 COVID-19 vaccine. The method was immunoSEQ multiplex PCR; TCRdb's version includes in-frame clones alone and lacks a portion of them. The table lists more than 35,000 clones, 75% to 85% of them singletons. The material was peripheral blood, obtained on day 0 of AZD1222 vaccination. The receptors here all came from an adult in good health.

CDR3 bases: TGTGCCAGCAGCTCAAAAGCTTCTGAGCAGTTCTTC. Its protein product is CASSSKASEQFF. V and J are TRBV11-2 and TRBJ2-1, with D hard to call. V lost 4 bases, J lost 9 bases, and 10 bases lay in between. Germline V gene lookup returns CDR1 SGHAT and CDR2 FQNNGV. The CDR3 has 12 residues.

Written as DNA, the CDR3 is TGTGCCAGCTCACCCCGGGGACTTAGCACAGATACGCAGTATTTT. This translates into CASSPRGLSTDTQYF. The chain links TRBV18 to TRBJ2-3; a possible D gene is TRBD2 (6 bases). The germline V and J ends were trimmed by 3 bases and 0 bases, with 10 bases remaining between them. Germline values: CDR1 KGHSH, CDR2 LQKENI. CDR3 size: 15 residues.

The CDR3 region has the DNA TGTGCCAGCAGACTAGGGGGGGTGAAAAATTCACCCCTCCACTTT. Amino acids: CASRLGGVKNSPLHF. The chain carries TRBV27 and TRBJ1-6; the D gene is possibly TRBD1 (6 bases). The CDR3 totals 15 residues. Trimming stripped 6 bases from V and 7 bases from J, with 16 bases between. CDR1 MNHEY and CDR2 SMNVEV come from the germline V gene (reference sequence).

CDR3 in DNA: TGCGCCAGCAGCTTGGAGGACAGGAGCTACGAGCAGTACTTC. Translation: CASSLEDRSYEQYF. The rearrangement links TRBV5-1 to TRBJ2-7; TRBD1 agrees at 7 bases. The V segment lost 0 bases and the J segment 3 bases; nucleotides outside the gene matches: 3. CDR1 is SGHRS and CDR2 is YFSETQ in the germline V gene. The CDR3 is 14 amino acids.

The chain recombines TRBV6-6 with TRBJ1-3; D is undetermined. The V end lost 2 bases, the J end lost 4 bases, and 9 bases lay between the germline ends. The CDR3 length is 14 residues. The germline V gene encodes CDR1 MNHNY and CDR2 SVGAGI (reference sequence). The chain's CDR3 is CASSYLGEGNTIYF. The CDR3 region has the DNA TGTGCCAGCAGTTACCTCGGGGAGGGAAACACCATATATTTT.

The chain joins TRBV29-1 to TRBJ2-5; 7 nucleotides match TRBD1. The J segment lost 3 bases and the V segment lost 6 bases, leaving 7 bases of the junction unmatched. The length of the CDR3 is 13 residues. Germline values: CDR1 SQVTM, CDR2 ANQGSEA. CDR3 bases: TGCAGCGTCGAGACAGGGAGAGAAGAGACCCAGTACTTC. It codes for CSVETGREETQYF.

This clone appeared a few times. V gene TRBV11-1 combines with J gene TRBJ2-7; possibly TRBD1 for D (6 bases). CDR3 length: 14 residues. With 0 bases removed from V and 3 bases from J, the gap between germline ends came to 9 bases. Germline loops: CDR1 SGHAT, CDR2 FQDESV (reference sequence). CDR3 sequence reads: CASSLAQGIYEQYF. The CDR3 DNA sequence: TGTGCCAGCAGCTTAGCGCAGGGGATCTACGAGCAGTACTTC.

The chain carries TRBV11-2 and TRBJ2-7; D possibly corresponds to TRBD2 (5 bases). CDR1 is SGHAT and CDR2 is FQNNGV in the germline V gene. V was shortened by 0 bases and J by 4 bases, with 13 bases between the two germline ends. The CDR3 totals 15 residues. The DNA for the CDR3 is TGTGCCAGCAGCTTAGAGGCGGGTCCCCTATACGAGCAGTACTTC. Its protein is CASSLEAGPLYEQYF.

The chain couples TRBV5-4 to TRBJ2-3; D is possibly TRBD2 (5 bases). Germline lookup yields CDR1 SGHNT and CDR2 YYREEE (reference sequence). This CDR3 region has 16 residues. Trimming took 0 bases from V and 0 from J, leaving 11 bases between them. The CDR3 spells CASSLGGSSSTDTQYF. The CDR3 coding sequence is TGTGCCAGCAGCTTGGGAGGGAGCAGTAGCACAGATACGCAGTATTTT.

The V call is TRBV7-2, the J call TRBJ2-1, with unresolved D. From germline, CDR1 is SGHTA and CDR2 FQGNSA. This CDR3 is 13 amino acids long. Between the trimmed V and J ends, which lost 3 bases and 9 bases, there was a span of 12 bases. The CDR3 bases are TGTGCCAGCAGCTTTTCCTCTACAAGTGAGCAGTTCTTC. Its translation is CASSFSSTSEQFF.

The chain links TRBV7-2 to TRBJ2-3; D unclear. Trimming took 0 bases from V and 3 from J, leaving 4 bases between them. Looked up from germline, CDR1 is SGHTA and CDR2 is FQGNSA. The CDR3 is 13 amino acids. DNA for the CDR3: TGTGCCAGCAGCTTAGCGCTGACAGATACGCAGTATTTT. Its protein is CASSLALTDTQYF.

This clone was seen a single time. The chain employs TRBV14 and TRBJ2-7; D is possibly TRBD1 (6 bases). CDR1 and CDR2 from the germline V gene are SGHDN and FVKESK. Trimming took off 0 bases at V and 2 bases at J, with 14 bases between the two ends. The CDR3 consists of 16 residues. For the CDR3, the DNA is TGTGCCAGCAGCCAAGATTATGGGCAGGGGACCTACGAGCAGTACTTC. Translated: CASSQDYGQGTYEQYF.

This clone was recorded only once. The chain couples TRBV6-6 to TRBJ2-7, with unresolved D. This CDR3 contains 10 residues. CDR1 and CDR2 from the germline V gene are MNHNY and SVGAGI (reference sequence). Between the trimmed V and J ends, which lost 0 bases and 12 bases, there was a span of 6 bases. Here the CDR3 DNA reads TGTGCCAGCAGTTACTCGAAATTGTACTTC. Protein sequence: CASSYSKLYF.

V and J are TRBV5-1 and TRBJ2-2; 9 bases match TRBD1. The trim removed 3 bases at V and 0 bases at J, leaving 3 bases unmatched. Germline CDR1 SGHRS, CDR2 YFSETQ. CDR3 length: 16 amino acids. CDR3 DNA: TGCGCCAGCAGCTGGACAGGGGACCCGAACACCGGGGAGCTGTTTTTT. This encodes CASSWTGDPNTGELFF.

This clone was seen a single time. In DNA, the CDR3 is TGCGCCAGCAGCCAAGGGGTTTTTGCGCAGGCGAGCTACGAGCAGTACTTC. Its protein is CASSQGVFAQASYEQYF. The chain couples TRBV4-3 to TRBJ2-7, with unresolved D. The CDR3 sequence is 17 residues long. Germline lookup yields CDR1 LGHNA and CDR2 YSLEER. V gave up 1 base and J gave up 3 bases, with 19 bases separating them.

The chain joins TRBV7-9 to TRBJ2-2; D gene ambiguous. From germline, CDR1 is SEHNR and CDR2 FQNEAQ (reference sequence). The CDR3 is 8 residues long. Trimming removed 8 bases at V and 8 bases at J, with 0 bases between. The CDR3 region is CASGELFF. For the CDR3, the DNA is TGTGCCAGCGGGGAGCTGTTTTTT.

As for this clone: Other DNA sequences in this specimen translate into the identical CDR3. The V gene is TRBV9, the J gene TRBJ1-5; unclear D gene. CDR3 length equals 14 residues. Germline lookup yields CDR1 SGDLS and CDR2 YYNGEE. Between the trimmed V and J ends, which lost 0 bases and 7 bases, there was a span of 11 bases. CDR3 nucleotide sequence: TGTGCCAGCAGCGTAGATGGAGCGGGGCAGCCCCAGCATTTT. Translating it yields CASSVDGAGQPQHF.

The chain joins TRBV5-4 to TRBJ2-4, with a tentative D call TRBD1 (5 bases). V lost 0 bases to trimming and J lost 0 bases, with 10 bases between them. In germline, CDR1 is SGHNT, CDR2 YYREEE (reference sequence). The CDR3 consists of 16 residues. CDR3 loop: CASSLARAGAKNIQYF. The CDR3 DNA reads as TGTGCCAGCAGCTTGGCCAGGGCAGGAGCCAAAAACATTCAGTACTTC.

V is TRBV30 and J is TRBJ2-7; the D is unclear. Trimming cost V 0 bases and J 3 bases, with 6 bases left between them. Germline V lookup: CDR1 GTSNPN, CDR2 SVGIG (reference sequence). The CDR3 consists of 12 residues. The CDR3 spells CAWSVVVYEQYF. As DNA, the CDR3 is TGTGCCTGGAGTGTGGTGGTCTACGAGCAGTACTTC.

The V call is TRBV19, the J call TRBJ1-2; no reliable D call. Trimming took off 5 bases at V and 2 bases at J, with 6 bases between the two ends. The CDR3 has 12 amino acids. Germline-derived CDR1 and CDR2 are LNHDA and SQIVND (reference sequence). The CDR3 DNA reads TGTGCCAGTAGTCCCCGAAACTATGGCTACACCTTC. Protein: CASSPRNYGYTF.